The T cell receptor (beta chain) described here comes from a study of technical replicates of blood from several donors. The assay was immunoSEQ multiplex PCR, and TCRdb's table has in-frame clones only and misses some. The sample holds approximately 75,000 clones, more than 90% seen once. The CDR3 runs to 14 residues. Trimming removed 4 bases at V and 2 bases at J, with 11 bases between. CDR1 and CDR2 from the germline V gene are KGHSH and LQKENI. The sequencing sample was made of T cells isolated from PBMCs. The sequence was collected from a human donor in good health. V usage is TRBV18 and J usage is TRBJ2-5; D is possibly TRBD1 (7 bases). The CDR3 sequence: CASSRSGGQETQYF. The CDR3 DNA follows: TGTGCCAGCTCACGGTCAGGGGGGCAAGAGACCCAGTACTTC.